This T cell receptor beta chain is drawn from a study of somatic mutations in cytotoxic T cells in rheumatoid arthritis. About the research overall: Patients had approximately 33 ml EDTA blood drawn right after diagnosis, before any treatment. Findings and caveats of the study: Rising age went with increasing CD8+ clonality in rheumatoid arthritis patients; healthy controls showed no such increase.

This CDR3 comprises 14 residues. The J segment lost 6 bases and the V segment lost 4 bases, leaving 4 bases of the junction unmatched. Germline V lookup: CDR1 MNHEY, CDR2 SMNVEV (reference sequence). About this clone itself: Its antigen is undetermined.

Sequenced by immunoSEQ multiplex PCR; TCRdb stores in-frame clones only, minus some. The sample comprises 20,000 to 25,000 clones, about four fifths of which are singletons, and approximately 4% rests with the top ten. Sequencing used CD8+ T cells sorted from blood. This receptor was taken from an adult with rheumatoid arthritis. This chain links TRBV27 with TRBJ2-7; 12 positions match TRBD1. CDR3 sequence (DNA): TGTGCCAGCAGTTCCGGGACAGGGGGCCTCGAGCAGTACTTC. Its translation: CASSSGTGGLEQYF.